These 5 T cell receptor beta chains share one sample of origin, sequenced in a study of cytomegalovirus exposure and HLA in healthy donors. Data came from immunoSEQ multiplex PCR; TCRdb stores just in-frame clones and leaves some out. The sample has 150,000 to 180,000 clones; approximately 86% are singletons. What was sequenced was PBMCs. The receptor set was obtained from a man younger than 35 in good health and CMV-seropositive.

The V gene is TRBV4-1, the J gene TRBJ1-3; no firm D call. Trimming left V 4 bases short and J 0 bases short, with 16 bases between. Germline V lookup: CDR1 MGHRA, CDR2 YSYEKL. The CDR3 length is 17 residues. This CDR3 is CASSPPLWRGSGNTIYF. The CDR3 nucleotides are TGCGCCAGCAGCCCCCCGCTATGGAGAGGCTCTGGAAACACCATATATTTT.

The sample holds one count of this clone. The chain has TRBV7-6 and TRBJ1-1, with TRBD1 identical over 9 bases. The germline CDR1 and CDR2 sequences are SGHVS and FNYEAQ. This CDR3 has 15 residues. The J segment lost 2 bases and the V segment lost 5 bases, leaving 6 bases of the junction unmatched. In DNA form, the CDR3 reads TGTGCCAGCAGCCTATTGGGACAGGGAAACACTGAAGCTTTCTTT. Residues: CASSLLGQGNTEAFF.

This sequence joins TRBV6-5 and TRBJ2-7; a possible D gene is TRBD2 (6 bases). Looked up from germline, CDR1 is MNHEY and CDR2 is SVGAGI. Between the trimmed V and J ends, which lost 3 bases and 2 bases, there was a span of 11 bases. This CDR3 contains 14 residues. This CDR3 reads CASSYGGNPYEQYF. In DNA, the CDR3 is TGTGCCAGCAGTTATGGAGGGAACCCCTACGAGCAGTACTTC.

CDR3 region: CASSFRDRINTEAFF. The DNA of the CDR3 is TGTGCCAGCAGTTTTCGCGACAGGATAAACACTGAAGCTTTCTTT. The chain carries TRBV27 and TRBJ1-1, with a possible D match to TRBD1 (6 bases). Trimming took off 3 bases at V and 2 bases at J, with 13 bases between the two ends. The CDR3 contains 15 residues. Germline lookup yields CDR1 MNHEY and CDR2 SMNVEV (reference sequence).

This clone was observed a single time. The CDR3 nucleotides read TGTGCCAGCAGTTCGGGACAGGGGGCTTTAGATACGCAGTATTTT. Protein product: CASSSGQGALDTQYF. The rearrangement uses TRBV6-1 and TRBJ2-3; 12 bases match TRBD1. The germline gives CDR1 MNHNS, CDR2 SASEGT. J lost 5 bases, V lost 5 bases, and 5 bases had no gene match. The CDR3 has 15 residues.